Shown below are 10 T cell receptor beta chains from a single sample sequenced in a study of blood T cell repertoires in COVID-19 (dated by TCRdb to 2020 to 2022). Library generation was performed with the immunoSEQ multiplex PCR assay. As stored in TCRdb, this immuneACCESS dataset retains in-frame rearrangements with V and J assigned. A fraction of the clones does not appear; measured against another copy, unresolved V genes explain less than half of the discrepancy, and the remainder lacks a known reason. The sample table records over 100,000 clones; around 83% of these occur just once. The top ten constitute 6.5% to 10% of the sample. The material sequenced was peripheral blood. The receptors stem from a man between 65 and 85 years old with acute or convalescent COVID-19.

The chain carries TRBV18 and TRBJ1-1; no clear D gene. Germline V gives CDR1 KGHSH, CDR2 LQKENI. This CDR3 has 15 residues. With 4 bases removed from V and 4 bases from J, the gap between germline ends came to 16 bases. Here the CDR3 reads CASSLEGSSVTEAFF. Written as DNA, the CDR3 is TGTGCCAGCTCACTGGAGGGCTCTTCGGTCACTGAAGCTTTCTTT.

The rearrangement joins TRBV5-8 to TRBJ2-7; D unresolved. The CDR3 is 14 residues long. Germline V CDR1 and CDR2: SGHTS, YDEGEE. V lost 6 bases to trimming and J lost 2 bases, with 15 bases between them. CDR3 DNA sequence: TGTGCCAGCAAAACCCAGGAATCAGCCTACGAGCAGTACTTC. Its protein product is CASKTQESAYEQYF.

The V and J genes are TRBV28 and TRBJ1-4, with TRBD1 identical over 9 bases. The V and J ends lost 6 bases and 9 bases, in that order; junction bases with no gene match: 11. The germline CDR1 and CDR2 sequences are MDHEN and SYDVKM. This CDR3 has 15 amino acids. The CDR3 loop reads CASREQGARGKKLFF. CDR3 in DNA: TGTGCCAGCAGGGAACAGGGGGCCCGAGGGAAAAAACTGTTTTTT.

The table lists this clone with a few counts. V is TRBV5-1 and J is TRBJ1-1; no clear D. The V end lost 2 bases, the J end lost 7 bases, and 15 bases lay between the germline ends. Germline V gene sequence: CDR1 SGHRS, CDR2 YFSETQ. The CDR3 is 14 residues long. The CDR3 DNA follows: TGCGCCAGCAGCTTAGGAGGTACGGGTTATGAAGCTTTCTTT. Protein sequence: CASSLGGTGYEAFF.

Here the CDR3 reads CASSLVGAGSNTEAFF. CDR3 DNA sequence: TGCGCCAGCAGCTTGGTTGGTGCAGGGTCGAACACTGAAGCTTTCTTT. This chain uses TRBV5-1 with TRBJ1-1; TRBD1 is a possible D gene (5 bases). The length of the CDR3 is 16 residues. The germline V and J ends were trimmed by 0 bases and 1 base, with 13 bases remaining between them. Germline V gene lookup returns CDR1 SGHRS and CDR2 YFSETQ.

This clone appeared a single time. The genes are TRBV6-5 and TRBJ1-5; D perhaps matches TRBD1 (5 bases). Germline-derived CDR1 and CDR2 are MNHEY and SVGAGI. CDR3 length: 14 amino acids. V gave up 4 bases and J gave up 4 bases, with 11 bases separating them. CDR3 in amino acids: CASSSRQLNQPQHF. In DNA form, the CDR3 reads TGTGCCAGCAGTTCAAGACAGTTGAATCAGCCCCAGCATTTT.

V is TRBV19 and J is TRBJ1-1, with 7 nucleotides matching TRBD1. V lost 3 bases and J lost 1; bases outside the gene matches: 2. CDR3 length equals 14 residues. Germline V lookup: CDR1 LNHDA, CDR2 SQIVND (reference sequence). The CDR3 bases are TGTGCCAGTAGTATGGGACAGTCGAACACTGAAGCTTTCTTT. Translated: CASSMGQSNTEAFF.

V gene TRBV6-5 combines with J gene TRBJ1-5; tentative D call: TRBD1 (6 bases). This CDR3 contains 15 residues. From germline, CDR1 is MNHEY and CDR2 SVGAGI. Trimming stripped 2 bases from V and 1 base from J, with 9 bases between. The CDR3, as DNA: TGTGCCAGCAGTTACCGGGGGGCAAGCAATCAGCCCCAGCATTTT. It yields the protein CASSYRGASNQPQHF.

This chain links TRBV28 with TRBJ2-7; 10 nucleotides line up with TRBD2. The CDR3 has 12 amino acids. From germline, CDR1 is MDHEN and CDR2 SYDVKM. Germline trimming cut 11 bases from V and 2 bases from J; bases unmatched to any gene: 3. The DNA for the CDR3 is TGTGCCTCCGGACTAGCGGCCTACGAGCAGTACTTC. Its translation is CASGLAAYEQYF.

The V and J genes are TRBV3-1 (or the pseudogene TRBV3-2) and TRBJ2-7, with 9 bases that match TRBD2. The CDR3 has 15 residues. V lost 2 bases and J lost 3; bases outside the gene matches: 5. Germline loops: CDR1 LGHDT, CDR2 YNNKEL (reference sequence). The CDR3 bases are TGTGCCAGCAGCCAACGGGGGACTAGCATCTACGAGCAGTACTTC. It specifies CASSQRGTSIYEQYF.